Presented here are 22 T cell receptor beta chains from one specimen sequenced in a study of blood T cell repertoires in COVID-19. Generated by immunoSEQ multiplex PCR, the TCRdb table keeps only in-frame clones and is missing some. Of more than 95,000 clones in the sample, 75% to 95% were seen once. Input material: peripheral blood. The receptor source for this set is a human donor in a cohort sampled during active COVID-19.

CDR3 amino acids: CSVGGQGAGQPQHF. DNA for the CDR3: TGCAGCGTTGGAGGACAGGGGGCGGGTCAGCCCCAGCATTTT. The chain employs TRBV29-1 and TRBJ1-5, with TRBD1 matching 11 bases. There are 14 residues in the CDR3. The germline gives CDR1 SQVTM, CDR2 ANQGSEA. V lost 4 bases and J lost 6; bases outside the gene matches: 5.

The J gene is TRBJ2-1, the V gene TRBV4-2; D is possibly TRBD2 (6 bases). V lost 3 bases and J lost 0, with 9 bases in between. This CDR3 is 15 amino acids long. CDR1 LGHNA and CDR2 YNFKEQ come from the germline V gene. The CDR3 DNA is TGTGCCAGCAGCCACGGGACTCTCTCCTACAATGAGCAGTTCTTC. This translates into CASSHGTLSYNEQFF.

The chain recombines TRBV11-3 with TRBJ2-3; D gene ambiguous. Germline V gives CDR1 SGHNT, CDR2 YENEEA. The CDR3 contains 14 residues. Trimming removed 3 bases at V and 4 bases at J, with 11 bases between. The CDR3: CASSLTSESDTQYF. The CDR3 nucleotides read TGTGCCAGCAGCTTGACTTCGGAATCAGATACGCAGTATTTT. Based on the CDR3 plus reference TRBV11-3 and TRBJ2-3, the full variable domain is EAGVVQSPRYKIIEKKQPVAFWCNPISGHNTLYWYLQNLGQGPELLIRYENEEAVDDSQLPKDRFSAERLKGVDSTLKIQPAELGDSAVYLCASSLTSESDTQYFGPGTRLTVL.

The chain uses TRBV7-9 and TRBJ2-5, with a tentative D call TRBD2 (7 bases). Germline V gene data show CDR1 as SEHNR and CDR2 as FQNEAQ (reference sequence). Trimming took off 4 bases at V and 8 bases at J, with 20 bases between the two ends. This CDR3 contains 15 residues. CDR3 in DNA: TGTGCCAGCAGCTCGGCTATGGGGGGGGCAGGTACCCAGTACTTC. Its protein product is CASSSAMGGAGTQYF.

This chain uses TRBV6-5 with TRBJ2-2, with 7 bases that match TRBD2. This CDR3 has 13 amino acids. Germline values: CDR1 MNHEY, CDR2 SVGAGI. The CDR3 is CAGGEGITGELFF. The CDR3 DNA reads TGTGCTGGCGGGGAGGGGATCACCGGGGAGCTGTTTTTT.

A single count supports this clone. The DNA of the CDR3 is TGTGCCAGCAGTTACTCGACAGGGTACTATGGCTACACCTTC. Residues: CASSYSTGYYGYTF. The chain joins TRBV6-5 to TRBJ1-2, with 7 bases identical to TRBD1. Unmatched junction bases numbered 1, after V lost 0 bases and J lost 3 bases. This CDR3 contains 14 residues. CDR1 and CDR2 from the germline V gene are MNHEY and SVGAGI.

This chain uses TRBV5-1 with TRBJ1-1; D unresolved. The CDR3 loop spans 12 amino acids. From germline, CDR1 is SGHRS and CDR2 YFSETQ. Trimming left V 2 bases short and J 1 base short, with 3 bases between. This CDR3 is CASSLQNTEAFF. The CDR3 DNA follows: TGCGCCAGCAGCTTACAGAACACTGAAGCTTTCTTT.

The V call is TRBV19, the J call TRBJ2-6, with D possibly matching TRBD2 (5 bases). The CDR3 totals 16 residues. From germline, CDR1 is LNHDA and CDR2 SQIVND (reference sequence). V lost 6 bases, J lost 4 bases, and 16 bases lay in between. CDR3 protein: CASRGHPGSGANVLTF. The CDR3 DNA reads TGTGCCAGTAGAGGTCACCCGGGATCCGGGGCCAACGTCCTGACTTTC.

The chain has TRBV9 and TRBJ2-2; D might be TRBD2 (7 bases). Germline CDR1 and CDR2: SGDLS and YYNGEE. This CDR3 comprises 15 residues. V gave up 0 bases and J gave up 5 bases, with 11 bases separating them. The CDR3 spells CASSVGGGATGELFF. The CDR3 nucleotides read TGTGCCAGCAGCGTAGGTGGGGGGGCTACCGGGGAGCTGTTTTTT.

The rearrangement links TRBV20-1 to TRBJ2-7, with a possible D match to TRBD1 (6 bases). V lost 6 bases and J 4 bases, leaving 10 bases between the germline ends. CDR1 and CDR2 (germline): DFQATT, SNEGSKA (reference sequence). The CDR3 runs to 11 residues. The CDR3 coding sequence is TGCAGTGCCTTAACAGGGTACGAGCAGTACTTC. Amino acid sequence: CSALTGYEQYF.

This chain links TRBV10-1 with TRBJ2-5, with TRBD1 matching over 7 bases. The CDR3 is 13 amino acids. The V segment lost 6 bases and the J segment 3 bases; nucleotides outside the gene matches: 4. From germline, CDR1 is WNHNN and CDR2 SYGVQD (reference sequence). The CDR3: CASSRDSEETQYF. The CDR3, as DNA: TGCGCCAGCAGCCGGGACAGTGAAGAGACCCAGTACTTC.

The J gene is TRBJ1-2, the V gene TRBV25-1; 7 nucleotides line up with TRBD1. Trimming removed 8 bases from V and 6 bases from J; junction bases left unmatched: 6. The CDR3 spans 12 residues. CDR1 and CDR2 (germline): MGHDK, SYGVNS. The CDR3 region is CASQGGQDGYTF. CDR3 nucleotide sequence: TGTGCCAGCCAGGGGGGCCAGGATGGCTACACCTTC.

The chain recombines TRBV4-3 with TRBJ1-4, with a tentative D call TRBD1 (5 bases). V lost 0 bases and J 4 bases, leaving 12 bases between the germline ends. The germline CDR1 and CDR2 sequences are LGHNA and YSLEER. The CDR3 is 16 residues long. CDR3 bases: TGCGCCAGCAGCCAAGATCTTCTCGGGGGTAATGAAAAACTGTTTTTT. Translating it yields CASSQDLLGGNEKLFF.

The rearrangement uses TRBV11-2 and TRBJ2-6; D is ambiguous. Germline V gene lookup returns CDR1 SGHAT and CDR2 FQNNGV. The CDR3 covers 13 residues. The ends were cut back, 7 bases at V and 1 base at J, with 5 bases in the middle. CDR3 in DNA: TGTGCCAGCACTCTATCTGGGGCCAACGTCCTGACTTTC. The encoded protein is CASTLSGANVLTF.

The rearrangement links TRBV5-1 to TRBJ1-1, with TRBD1 matching 9 bases. J was trimmed by 0 bases and V by 4 bases; bases with no gene match: 4. CDR3 length: 15 residues. The germline gives CDR1 SGHRS, CDR2 YFSETQ. The CDR3 sequence: CASSLRTGVNTEAFF. CDR3 nucleotides: TGCGCCAGCAGCCTCAGGACAGGGGTGAACACTGAAGCTTTCTTT. Full variable domain (outside the CDR3, taken from reference TRBV5-1 and TRBJ1-1): KAGVTQTPRYLIKTRGQQVTLSCSPISGHRSVSWYQQTPGQGLQFLFEYFSETQRNKGNFPGRFSGRQFSNSRSEMNVSTLELGDSALYLCASSLRTGVNTEAFFGQGTRLTVV.

This rearrangement joins TRBV6-2 or TRBV6-3 to TRBJ2-5; D is unresolved. V was cut by 3 bases and J by 5 bases, with 4 bases left in between. Germline V CDR1 and CDR2: MNHEY, SVGEGT. The length of the CDR3 is 11 residues. CDR3 DNA sequence: TGTGCCAGCAGTTATGAGGAGACCCAGTACTTC. It codes for CASSYEETQYF.

This clone is a singleton in its sample. V gene TRBV24-1 combines with J gene TRBJ2-3, with D perhaps TRBD1 (5 bases). V lost 0 bases and J lost 2, with 11 bases in between. The CDR3 totals 16 residues. The germline V gene has CDR1 KGHDR and CDR2 SFDVKD. The CDR3 region has the DNA TGTGCCACCAGTGATTTGAGGTTAGGGGACACAGATACGCAGTATTTT. Translation: CATSDLRLGDTDTQYF.

The gene calls are TRBV18 and TRBJ2-4; TRBD1 aligns across 11 bases. Per the germline V gene, CDR1 is KGHSH and CDR2 is LQKENI. This CDR3 comprises 15 residues. V shed 6 bases, J shed 6 bases, and the junction held 7 bases outside the gene matches. The CDR3 spells CASSPPGTGGNIQYF. The CDR3 DNA sequence: TGTGCCAGCTCCCCCCCGGGGACAGGGGGAAACATTCAGTACTTC.

V usage is TRBV7-3 and J usage is TRBJ1-6, with TRBD1 matching over 7 bases. Per the germline V gene, CDR1 is SGHTA and CDR2 is FQGTGA. J was trimmed by 6 bases and V by 5 bases; bases with no gene match: 7. The CDR3 contains 15 residues. CDR3 protein: CASSGGQLANSPLHF. The CDR3 DNA is TGTGCCAGCAGCGGGGGACAGTTGGCTAATTCACCCCTCCACTTT.

The genes are TRBV3-1 (or the pseudogene TRBV3-2) and TRBJ1-2; the D is unclear. Trimming left V 3 bases short and J 4 bases short, with 18 bases between. Germline-derived CDR1 and CDR2 are LGHDT and YNNKEL (reference sequence). The CDR3 contains 16 residues. CDR3 DNA: TGTGCCAGCAGCCATAATCAGAGGCCTTATTTCTATGGCTACACCTTC. Protein sequence: CASSHNQRPYFYGYTF.

Here the CDR3 reads CASNQANQPQHF. The CDR3 DNA follows: TGTGCCAGCAACCAGGCCAATCAGCCCCAGCATTTT. J is TRBJ1-5 and V is TRBV5-6; no definite D call. This CDR3 has 12 amino acids. Germline loops: CDR1 SGHDT, CDR2 YYEEEE. The V end lost 6 bases, the J end lost 3 bases, and 7 bases lay between the germline ends. The whole variable domain, remainder taken from reference TRBV5-6 and TRBJ1-5, is DAGVTQSPTHLIKTRGQQVTLRCSPKSGHDTVSWYQQALGQGPQFIFQYYEEEERQRGNFPDRFSGHQFPNYSSELNVNALLLGDSALYLCASNQANQPQHFGDGTRLSIL.

The J gene is TRBJ2-4, the V gene TRBV14; TRBD2 aligns across 9 bases. With V trimmed by 0 bases and J by 3 bases, 9 bases remained unmatched. Germline V gene sequence: CDR1 SGHDN, CDR2 FVKESK. The CDR3 is 18 residues long. The CDR3 sequence: CASSQEDSGRWVKNIQYF. As DNA, the CDR3 is TGTGCCAGCAGCCAAGAGGATAGCGGGAGATGGGTCAAAAACATTCAGTACTTC.